This is a list of T cell receptor beta chains from one sample in a study of regulatory T cells in long-lasting Graves disease. TCRdb re-called the multiplex PCR reads through MiXCR, storing one row per CDR3 protein. Of fewer than 550,000 distinct CDR3 sequences listed, under 25% were seen once; the top ten hold 6.5% to 9%. The sample consisted of peripheral blood mononuclear cells (PBMCs), taken when the disease was refractory, from a patient treated with antithyroid drugs. The origin of the receptors is a female donor with Graves disease. Each CDR3 is given with its conserved first and last residue. Each record gives: CDR3 DNA, CDR3 protein, clone size, D gene, J gene, V gene. The D gene is left open where the match is weak. Rows give clone size only sometimes, using once, few, many, or a class for an expanded clone.

CDR3nt: TGTGCCAGCAGTTTCCCCAGGACAGAGGTCACAGATACGCAGTATTTT
CDR3aa: CASSFPRTEVTDTQYF
abundance: .
d_gene: .
j_gene: TRBJ2-3
v_gene: TRBV28

CDR3nt: TGCGCCAGCAGCCCCTGGTCGGTCTCTGAAGCTTTCTTT
CDR3aa: CASSPWSVSEAFF
abundance: few
d_gene: .
j_gene: TRBJ1-1
v_gene: TRBV5-1

CDR3nt: TGTGCCAGCAGCCTTCGGAAGGGACCCGGGATGACCCAGTACTTC
CDR3aa: CASSLRKGPGMTQYF
abundance: .
d_gene: .
j_gene: TRBJ2-5
v_gene: TRBV7-8

CDR3nt: TGCAGCGTAGAAGTTCAACCCGGGGGGACGAACACCGGGGAGCTGTTTTTT
CDR3aa: CSVEVQPGGTNTGELFF
abundance: .
d_gene: TRBD2
j_gene: TRBJ2-2
v_gene: TRBV29-1

CDR3nt: TGTGCCAGCAGCCCGGGCCGGGACAGGATGACTGAAGCTTTCTTT
CDR3aa: CASSPGRDRMTEAFF
abundance: .
d_gene: TRBD1
j_gene: TRBJ1-1
v_gene: TRBV5-6

CDR3nt: TGTGCCAGCAGTTACGGCGGGAGTCGTTACGAGCAGTACTTC
CDR3aa: CASSYGGSRYEQYF
abundance: few
d_gene: TRBD2
j_gene: TRBJ2-7
v_gene: TRBV6-7

CDR3nt: TGTGCCAGCAGGATCCAGGTCCTATCGGATTCACCCCTCCACTTT
CDR3aa: CASRIQVLSDSPLHF
abundance: few
d_gene: .
j_gene: TRBJ1-6
v_gene: TRBV6-2/TRBV6-3

CDR3nt: TGTGCCAGCAGCAAAGATAGGTACGGGGAGTGTGGCTACACCTTC
CDR3aa: CASSKDRYGECGYTF
abundance: .
d_gene: .
j_gene: TRBJ1-2
v_gene: TRBV14

CDR3nt: TGTGCCAGCAGGCCCTTGGGGCACTATGGCTACACCTTC
CDR3aa: CASRPLGHYGYTF
abundance: many
d_gene: .
j_gene: TRBJ1-2
v_gene: TRBV28

CDR3nt: TGTGCCAGCAGCCCCCGGACGGAGTACACCTTC
CDR3aa: CASSPRTEYTF
abundance: .
d_gene: .
j_gene: TRBJ1-2
v_gene: TRBV9

CDR3nt: TGCAGTGCTCCTCCAGGAGGGGTCAATCAGCCCCAGCATTTT
CDR3aa: CSAPPGGVNQPQHF
abundance: few
d_gene: .
j_gene: TRBJ1-5
v_gene: TRBV20-1

CDR3nt: TGTGCCAGCAGCGCTGACAGGCCTCCTAGCACAGATACGCAGTATTTT
CDR3aa: CASSADRPPSTDTQYF
abundance: .
d_gene: .
j_gene: TRBJ2-3
v_gene: TRBV7-3

CDR3nt: TGTGCCAGCCAACGGGGGGGCTATGGCTACACCTTC
CDR3aa: CASQRGGYGYTF
abundance: .
d_gene: .
j_gene: TRBJ1-2
v_gene: TRBV7-2

CDR3nt: TGCAGTGCTATAACAGGGTATGGTCAGCCCCAGCATTTT
CDR3aa: CSAITGYGQPQHF
abundance: many
d_gene: .
j_gene: TRBJ1-5
v_gene: TRBV20-1

CDR3nt: TGTGCCAGCAGGTCGACAGGTTTATGGTCTTCACCCCTCCACTTT
CDR3aa: CASRSTGLWSSPLHF
abundance: many
d_gene: .
j_gene: TRBJ1-6
v_gene: TRBV28

CDR3nt: TGTGCCAGCACCCTGACAGGGGCCCCCTACGAGCAGTACTTC
CDR3aa: CASTLTGAPYEQYF
abundance: many
d_gene: TRBD1
j_gene: TRBJ2-7
v_gene: TRBV28

CDR3nt: TGTGCCAGTACCGATCGAGGTGAAAAACTGTTTTTT
CDR3aa: CASTDRGEKLFF
abundance: .
d_gene: .
j_gene: TRBJ1-4
v_gene: TRBV19

CDR3nt: TGTGCCAGCAGCCGGATGCGGACAGTGTATCGGAAGACTGAAGCTTTCTTT
CDR3aa: CASSRMRTVYRKTEAFF
abundance: few
d_gene: .
j_gene: TRBJ1-1
v_gene: TRBV11-2

CDR3nt: TGTGCCAGCTCACCACCATCTATTAACTATGGCTACACCTTC
CDR3aa: CASSPPSINYGYTF
abundance: .
d_gene: .
j_gene: TRBJ1-2
v_gene: TRBV12-3/TRBV12-4